This T cell receptor (beta chain) originates from a study of somatic mutations in cytotoxic T cells in rheumatoid arthritis. Whole-study context: Flow cytometry sorted some V beta antibody-stained T-cell populations to nearly 100% purity, V beta1+ cells among them being sequenced for TCRB.

TCRdb's table, derived via immunoSEQ multiplex PCR, lists solely in-frame clones and lacks some. The sample lists some 6,700 clones, approximately 72% seen once, with about 39% in the top ten. Sequencing was carried out using CD8+ T cells sorted from blood. This receptor was taken from a woman aged 55-70 years in good health.

The DNA for the CDR3 is TGTGCCAGCAGCCAGGTGGTCAACACCGGGGAGCTGTTTTTT. Residues: CASSQVVNTGELFF. This sequence joins TRBV27 and TRBJ2-2, with D hard to call. Per germline, CDR1 MNHEY and CDR2 SMNVEV (reference sequence). CDR3 size: 14 residues. The V gene lost 6 bases and the J gene lost 2 bases, with 10 bases spanning the gap.